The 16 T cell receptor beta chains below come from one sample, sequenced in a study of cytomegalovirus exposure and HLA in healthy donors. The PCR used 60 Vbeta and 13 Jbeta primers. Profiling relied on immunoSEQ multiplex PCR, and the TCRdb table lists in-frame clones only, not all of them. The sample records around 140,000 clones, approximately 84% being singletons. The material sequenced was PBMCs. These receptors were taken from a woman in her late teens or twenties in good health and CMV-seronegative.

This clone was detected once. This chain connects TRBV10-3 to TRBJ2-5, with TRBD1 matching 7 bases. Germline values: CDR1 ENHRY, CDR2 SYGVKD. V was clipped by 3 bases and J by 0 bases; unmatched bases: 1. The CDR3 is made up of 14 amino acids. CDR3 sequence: CAISEGTDQETQYF. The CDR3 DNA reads TGTGCCATCAGTGAAGGGACAGACCAAGAGACCCAGTACTTC.

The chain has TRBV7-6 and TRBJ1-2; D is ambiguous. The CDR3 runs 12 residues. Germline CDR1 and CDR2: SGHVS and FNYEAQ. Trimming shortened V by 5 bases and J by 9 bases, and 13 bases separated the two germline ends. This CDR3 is CASSPLDGSYTF. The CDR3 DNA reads TGTGCCAGCAGCCCCCTAGACGGGAGCTACACCTTC. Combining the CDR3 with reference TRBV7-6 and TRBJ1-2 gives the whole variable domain GAGVSQSPRYKVTKRGQDVALRCDPISGHVSLYWYRQALGQGPEFLTYFNYEAQQDKSGLPNDRFSAERPEGSISTLTIQRTEQRDSAMYRCASSPLDGSYTFGSGTRLTVV.

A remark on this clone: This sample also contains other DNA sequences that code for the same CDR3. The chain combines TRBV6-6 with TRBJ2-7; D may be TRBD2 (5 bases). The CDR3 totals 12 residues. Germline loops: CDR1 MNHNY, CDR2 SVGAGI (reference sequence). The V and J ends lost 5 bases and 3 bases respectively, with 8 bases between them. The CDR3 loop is CASSPRGYEQYF. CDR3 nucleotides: TGTGCCAGCAGTCCCCGGGGCTACGAGCAGTACTTC.

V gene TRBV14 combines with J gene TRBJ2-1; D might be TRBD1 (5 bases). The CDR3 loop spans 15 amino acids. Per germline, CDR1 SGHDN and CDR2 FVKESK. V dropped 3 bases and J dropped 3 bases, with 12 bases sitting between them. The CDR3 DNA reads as TGTGCCAGCAGCCATGGGGCGTCCCTCTACAATGAGCAGTTCTTC. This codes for CASSHGASLYNEQFF.

The CDR3 nucleotides read TGTGCCAGCAGTCCCTCGGGGGTTCGACTAGTCGATGAGCAGTTCTTC. It codes for CASSPSGVRLVDEQFF. The V and J genes are TRBV6-6 and TRBJ2-1, with D possibly TRBD2 on 6 matching bases. CDR3 length equals 16 residues. V was pared by 5 bases and J by 8 bases, with 22 bases between. Germline CDR1 MNHNY, CDR2 SVGAGI (reference sequence).

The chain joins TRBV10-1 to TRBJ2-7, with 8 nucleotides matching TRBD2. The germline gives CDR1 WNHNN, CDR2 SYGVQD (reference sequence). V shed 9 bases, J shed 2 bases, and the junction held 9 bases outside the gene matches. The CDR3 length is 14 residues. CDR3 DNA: TGCGCCAGTTCTCCAAGCGGGAGCCCCTACGAGCAGTACTTC. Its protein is CASSPSGSPYEQYF.

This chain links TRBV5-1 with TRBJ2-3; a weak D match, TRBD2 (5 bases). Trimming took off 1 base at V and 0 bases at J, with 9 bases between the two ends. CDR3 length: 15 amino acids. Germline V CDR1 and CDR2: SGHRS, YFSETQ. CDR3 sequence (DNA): TGCGCCAGCAGCTTGAGCGGAACTAGCACAGATACGCAGTATTTT. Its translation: CASSLSGTSTDTQYF. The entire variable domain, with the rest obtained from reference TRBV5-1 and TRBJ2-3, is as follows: KAGVTQTPRYLIKTRGQQVTLSCSPISGHRSVSWYQQTPGQGLQFLFEYFSETQRNKGNFPGRFSGRQFSNSRSEMNVSTLELGDSALYLCASSLSGTSTDTQYFGPGTRLTVL.

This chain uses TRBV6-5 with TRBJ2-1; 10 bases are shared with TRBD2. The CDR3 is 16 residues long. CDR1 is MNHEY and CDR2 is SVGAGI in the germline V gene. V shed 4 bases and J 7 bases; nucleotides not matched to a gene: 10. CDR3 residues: CASSFGLAVFRNEQFF. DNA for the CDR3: TGTGCCAGCAGTTTCGGACTAGCGGTCTTTAGGAATGAGCAGTTCTTC.

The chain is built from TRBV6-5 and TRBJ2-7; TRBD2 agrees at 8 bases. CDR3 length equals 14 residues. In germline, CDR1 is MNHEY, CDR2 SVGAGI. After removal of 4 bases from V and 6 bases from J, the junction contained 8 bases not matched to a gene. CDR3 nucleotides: TGTGCCAGCAGTTGGCGGGAGGCTCTTTCCGAGCAGTACTTC. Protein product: CASSWREALSEQYF.

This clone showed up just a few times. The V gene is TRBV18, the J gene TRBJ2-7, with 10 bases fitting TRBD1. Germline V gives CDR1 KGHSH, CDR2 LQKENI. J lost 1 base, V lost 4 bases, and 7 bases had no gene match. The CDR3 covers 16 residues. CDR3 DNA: TGTGCCAGCTCACTTGGGACAGGGGCCCTTTCCTACGAGCAGTACTTC. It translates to CASSLGTGALSYEQYF.

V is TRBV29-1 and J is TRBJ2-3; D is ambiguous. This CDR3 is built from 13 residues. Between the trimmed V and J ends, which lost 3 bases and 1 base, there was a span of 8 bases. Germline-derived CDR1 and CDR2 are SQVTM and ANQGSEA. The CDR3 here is CSVDISGTDTQYF. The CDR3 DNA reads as TGCAGCGTTGATATTTCAGGCACAGATACGCAGTATTTT.

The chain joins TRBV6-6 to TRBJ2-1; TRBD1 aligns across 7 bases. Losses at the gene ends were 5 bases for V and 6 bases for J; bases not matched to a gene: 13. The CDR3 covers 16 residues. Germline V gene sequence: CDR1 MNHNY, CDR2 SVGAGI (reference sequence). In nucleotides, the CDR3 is TGTGCCAGCAGTCCTACTCGACAGGGAAGTTTCAATGAGCAGTTCTTC. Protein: CASSPTRQGSFNEQFF.

The CDR3 reads CASSEGSGRWGDEQYF. The DNA of the CDR3 is TGTGCCAGCAGTGAAGGTAGCGGGAGATGGGGCGACGAGCAGTACTTC. V and J are TRBV2 and TRBJ2-7; TRBD2 matches 9 bases. V lost 1 base and J lost 5; bases outside the gene matches: 9. The germline V gene has CDR1 SNHLY and CDR2 FYNNEI. This CDR3 region has 16 residues.

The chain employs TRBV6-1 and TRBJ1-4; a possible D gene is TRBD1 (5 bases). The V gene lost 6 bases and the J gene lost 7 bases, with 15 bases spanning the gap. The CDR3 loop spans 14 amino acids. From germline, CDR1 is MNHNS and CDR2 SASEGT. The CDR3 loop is CASRPRVVGEKLFF. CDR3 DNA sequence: TGTGCCAGCAGGCCCAGGGTCGTCGGTGAAAAACTGTTTTTT.

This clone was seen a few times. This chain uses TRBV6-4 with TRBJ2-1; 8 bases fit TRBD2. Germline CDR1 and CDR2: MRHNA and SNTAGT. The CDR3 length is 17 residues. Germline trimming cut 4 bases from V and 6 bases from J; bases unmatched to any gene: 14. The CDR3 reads CASSAASRVSGVNEQFF. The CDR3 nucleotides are TGTGCCAGCAGTGCGGCATCTCGGGTTAGCGGGGTCAATGAGCAGTTCTTC.

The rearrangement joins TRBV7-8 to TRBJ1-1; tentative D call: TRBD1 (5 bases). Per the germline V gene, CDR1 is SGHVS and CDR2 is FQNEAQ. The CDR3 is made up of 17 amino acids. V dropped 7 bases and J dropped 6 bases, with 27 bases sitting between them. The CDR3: CASTVGGTGYEHSEAFF. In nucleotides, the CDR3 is TGTGCCAGCACCGTCGGGGGGACCGGATACGAACATTCTGAAGCTTTCTTT. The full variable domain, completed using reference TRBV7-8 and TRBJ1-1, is GAGVSQSPRYKVAKRGQDVALRCDPISGHVSLFWYQQALGQGPEFLTYFQNEAQLDKSGLPSDRFFAERPEGSVSTLKIQRTQQEDSAVYLCASTVGGTGYEHSEAFFGQGTRLTVV.